Presented here are 19 T cell receptor beta chains from one specimen sequenced in a study of CD8+ T cells in alopecia areata. Reverse transcribed after extraction, RNA yielded cDNA as the sequencing template. This table comes from immunoSEQ multiplex PCR, and its TCRdb copy is limited to in-frame clones, with some not included. This repertoire holds about 300,000 clones, and none appear only once. A sort of pooled cutaneous lymph node cells used CD4, CD8alpha, NKG2D, NKG2ACE and other stains. Sequenced sample: CD4+ T cells sorted from a lymph node. The source of these receptors is a C3H/HeJ mouse with alopecia areata. For this mouse line, the MHC haplotype is H2-k.

In its sample, this clone was seen a few times. Gene names and germline refer to mouse. Different DNA sequences within this sample yield the same CDR3. CDR3 in amino acids: CTCSAGGNAETLYF. The CDR3 DNA, read in part, is TGCACCTGCAGTGCAGGGGGCAATGCAGAA. The chain links TRBV1 to TRBJ2-3; D may match TRBD1 or TRBD2 (5 bases each). The read terminates 4 residues before the CDR3 end, so the remaining end is supplied by the germline J gene. V was trimmed by 1 base and J by 2 bases, leaving 7 bases between them. The CDR3 has 14 residues. Germline CDR1 reads NSQYPW; CDR2 reads LRSPGD (reference sequence).

Points on this clone: The listed genes are named as in mouse. The read ends 4 residues early relative to the CDR3; the germline J gene fills the gap. This specimen includes other DNA sequences encoding the same CDR3. V gene TRBV13-1 combines with J gene TRBJ1-2; 7 bases agree with TRBD1. The CDR3 covers 14 residues. Per germline, CDR1 NSHNY and CDR2 SYGAGN. The trim removed 5 bases at V and 0 bases at J, leaving 4 bases unmatched. The CDR3 DNA, read in part, is TGTGCCAGCAGCCGGGACAGAACAAACTCC. It encodes CASSRDRTNS. In full, the CDR3 is CASSRDRTNSDYTF.

As for this clone: Gene names denote mouse genes. The read ends 4 residues before the CDR3 terminus; that terminus is restored from the germline J gene. The V call is TRBV1, the J call TRBJ2-3; possibly TRBD1 for D (5 bases). V was cut by 2 bases and J by 3 bases, with 9 bases left in between. The CDR3 consists of 14 residues. The germline CDR1 and CDR2 sequences are NSQYPW and LRSPGD (reference sequence). CDR3 residues: CTCSAPGWAETLYF. The part of the CDR3 DNA that was read is TGCACCTGCAGTGCACCAGGGTGGGCAGAA.

This clone was recorded a few times. The germline and genes are mouse ones. The read ends 4 residues before the CDR3 terminus; that terminus is restored from the germline J gene. V and J are TRBV13-1 and TRBJ1-1; D is perhaps TRBD1 (6 bases). The CDR3 consists of 14 residues. From germline, CDR1 is NSHNY and CDR2 SYGAGN. The CDR3: CASSDSGGRGEVFF. The sequenced part of the CDR3 DNA is TGTGCCAGCAGTGATTCGGGGGGGCGCGGA.

Regarding this clone: The genes are named according to mouse. With the read ending 4 residues before the CDR3 end, the germline J gene is used to fill in that end. V is TRBV19 and J is TRBJ2-5; maybe TRBD1 (7 bases). This CDR3 is 12 amino acids long. The V gene's germline CDR1 is FNHDT and CDR2 SITEND (reference sequence). Trimming removed 9 bases at V and 2 bases at J, with 10 bases between. The CDR3 bases that were read are TGTGCCAACTGGGACAGCCAAGAC. This codes for CANWDSQD. The whole CDR3 protein is CANWDSQDTQYF.

This clone was counted at least ten times. Mouse germline and gene names are used. Read coverage stops 4 residues before the CDR3 terminus; the germline J gene supplies the remainder. The same CDR3 can be traced to other DNA sequences in this sample. This rearrangement joins TRBV13-1 to TRBJ2-5; weak D call: TRBD1 (6 bases). The CDR3 consists of 13 residues. Germline CDR1 NSHNY, CDR2 SYGAGN. V lost 2 bases and J lost 2, with 6 bases in between. The CDR3 reads CASSEQGQDTQYF. Incomplete CDR3 DNA: TGTGCCAGCAGTGAACAGGGCCAAGAC.

A remark on this clone: The germline gene is not matched at one end of the junction; a read error may be the cause. Mouse gene names and germline throughout. This CDR3 reads CTSSPTGVDTGQLYF. CDR3 DNA, as far as it was read: TGTACCAGCTCTCCGACAGGGGTTGACACCGGG. The gene calls are TRBV12-1 and TRBJ2-2, with 8 positions matching TRBD1. The read comes to an end 4 residues before the CDR3 does, leaving the germline J gene to fill in the end. The germline V gene has CDR1 SGHSN and CDR2 HYEKVE. CDR3 length equals 15 residues.

This clone was counted at least ten times. Each gene name is a mouse one. Sequencing ends 4 residues short of the CDR3 end; the germline J gene provides the rest. The same CDR3 can be traced to other DNA sequences in this sample. This chain connects TRBV13-2 to TRBJ2-7; 11 bases agree with TRBD2. The V gene's germline CDR1 is NNHNN and CDR2 SYGAGS (reference sequence). There are 14 residues in the CDR3. The part of the CDR3 DNA that was read is TGTGCCAGCGGTCCCGGGACTGGGGGTTAT. This translates into CASGPGTGGY. The whole CDR3 protein is CASGPGTGGYEQYF.

This clone was observed a few times. Gene names and germline match the mouse. The read is 4 residues too short to cover the CDR3 end, so that end is filled in from the germline J gene. This chain connects TRBV17 to TRBJ1-2, with D perhaps matching TRBD1 (6 bases). V gave up 3 bases and J gave up 2 bases, with 10 bases separating them. In germline, CDR1 is MNHDT, CDR2 YYDKIL. CDR3 length: 14 amino acids. The sequenced CDR3 bases are TGTGCTAGCAGTAGGGGACACCTCAACTCC. Translation gives CASSRGHLNS. The whole CDR3 sequence reads CASSRGHLNSDYTF.

With respect to this clone: Germline and genes here are mouse. CDR3 region: CASSDPGGVTEVFF. The CDR3 DNA, read in part, is TGTGCCAGCAGTGATCCAGGGGGAGTCACA. The chain joins TRBV13-3 to TRBJ1-1, with 7 bases lining up with TRBD1. The CDR3 goes on 4 residues after the read ends, and that part is filled in from the germline J gene. The CDR3 extends over 14 amino acids. Germline-derived CDR1 and CDR2 are NNHDY and SYVADS. The V gene end was trimmed by 1 base and the J gene end by 4 bases; junction bases not matched to a gene: 4.

Note on this clone: Gene names denote mouse genes. The read ends 4 residues shy of where the CDR3 ends; the end is completed using the germline J gene. In the same sample, other DNA sequences code for this CDR3. The rearrangement uses TRBV12-1 and TRBJ2-3; 8 bases agree with TRBD1. CDR1 is SGHSN, CDR2 HYEKVE, per germline. V lost 4 bases and J lost 0; bases outside the gene matches: 5. The CDR3 has 15 amino acids. Partial CDR3 DNA: TGTGCCAGCTCAGTCACAGGGGGTAGTGCAGAA. Translation: CASSVTGGSAE. The full CDR3 is CASSVTGGSAETLYF.

In the case of this clone: Mouse germline and gene names are used. Read coverage stops 4 residues before the CDR3 terminus; the germline J gene supplies the remainder. The chain joins TRBV31 to TRBJ2-2; 11 bases fit TRBD2. There are 17 residues in the CDR3. J was trimmed by 0 bases and V by 1 base; bases with no gene match: 4. Germline-derived CDR1 and CDR2 are GKSSPN and SITVG. CDR3: CAWSPRLGGANTGQLYF. CDR3 DNA (partial): TGTGCCTGGAGTCCTCGACTGGGGGGGGCAAACACCGGG.

Points on this clone: Mouse gene names apply. Coverage ceases 4 residues before the CDR3 finishes, and the germline J gene fills in the end. V usage is TRBV19 and J usage is TRBJ2-1; 10 bases agree with TRBD2. CDR1 is FNHDT and CDR2 is SITEND in the germline V gene (reference sequence). The CDR3 runs 16 residues. The part of the CDR3 DNA that was read is TGTGCCAGCAGTATAGAGGCTGGGGGGGCGCTGGCT. It specifies CASSIEAGGALA. The complete CDR3 reads CASSIEAGGALAEQFF.

Comments on this clone: The germline and genes are mouse ones. The CDR3 end is not reached by the read, which stops 4 residues before it; the germline J gene fills it in. Other DNA sequences from this sample encode an identical CDR3 as well. The chain combines TRBV13-2 with TRBJ1-1; D is ambiguous. Trimming stripped 0 bases from V and 1 base from J, with 4 bases between. CDR3 length: 13 residues. Germline assignment: CDR1 NNHNN and CDR2 SYGAGS (reference sequence). CDR3 in amino acids: CASGDGGNTEVFF. CDR3 bases read: TGTGCCAGCGGTGATGGGGGAAACACA.

A note on this clone: The genes are named according to mouse. The CDR3 extends 4 residues past the end of the read, so its final part is completed from the germline J gene. V and J are TRBV13-1 and TRBJ2-1; 10 nucleotides line up with TRBD2. Germline V gene lookup returns CDR1 NSHNY and CDR2 SYGAGN. This CDR3 has 16 amino acids. V was pared by 2 bases and J by 3 bases, with 5 bases of the junction left unmatched. The CDR3 loop reads CASSERLGGAYAEQFF. The CDR3 bases that were read are TGTGCCAGCAGTGAACGACTGGGGGGCGCCTATGCT.

On this clone itself: Genes and germline come from the mouse. The DNA ends 4 residues before the CDR3 does, and the rest of the CDR3 is filled in from the germline J gene. This chain uses TRBV14 with TRBJ2-5; 10 bases are a match to TRBD2. Germline V gives CDR1 SGHDT, CDR2 FRDEAV. The CDR3 is 15 residues long. The covered CDR3 bases are TGTGCCAGCAGTCGCGGGACTGGGGCTAAAGAC. This encodes CASSRGTGAKD. The complete CDR3 reads CASSRGTGAKDTQYF.

This clone was observed a handful of times. The genes are named according to mouse. Sequencing ends 4 residues short of the CDR3 end; the germline J gene provides the rest. The V and J genes are TRBV13-1 and TRBJ1-2, with 8 bases that match TRBD1. The J segment lost 2 bases and the V segment lost 4 bases, leaving 7 bases of the junction unmatched. From germline, CDR1 is NSHNY and CDR2 SYGAGN. The CDR3 contains 15 residues. Partial CDR3 DNA: TGTGCCAGCAGTCAAGGACAGGGAAGGAACTCC. It specifies CASSQGQGRNS. The complete CDR3 protein is CASSQGQGRNSDYTF.

This clone was counted only a few times. Mouse gene names apply. The CDR3 extends 4 residues past the end of the read, so its final part is completed from the germline J gene. The chain links TRBV19 to TRBJ2-2; D not certain. Germline lookup yields CDR1 FNHDT and CDR2 SITEND (reference sequence). V dropped 2 bases and J dropped 3 bases, with 8 bases sitting between them. The CDR3 has 14 amino acids. The CDR3 bases that were read are TGTGCCAGCAGTATTTCATCCGACACCGGG. Translating gives CASSISSDTG. The complete CDR3 protein is CASSISSDTGQLYF.

This clone was detected only a few times. Gene names refer to mouse genes. Read coverage stops 4 residues before the CDR3 terminus; the germline J gene supplies the remainder. The V gene is TRBV19, the J gene TRBJ2-1; possible D gene TRBD1, 6 bases. V lost 9 bases to trimming and J lost 3 bases, with 13 bases between them. This CDR3 comprises 13 residues. Germline CDR1 is FNHDT and CDR2 is SITEND (reference sequence). This CDR3 is CATSGQIYAEQFF. The DNA read from the CDR3 is TGTGCCACCTCTGGACAGATCTATGCT.